This is a list of T cell receptor beta chains from one sample in a study of human versus mouse CDR3 diversity and MHC coevolution. Only in-frame clones appear in the TCRdb table, and some are missing; sequencing was by immunoSEQ multiplex PCR. The data show approximately 81,000 clones, just under 95% seen once. Material: naive CD4+ T cells from blood. The source is a person between 25 and 69 years old in good health. CDR3s leave out the opening cysteine and the closing phenylalanine or tryptophan. Each record gives: V gene, CDR3 protein.

TRBV5-1,ASSELAGKNTQY
TRBV30,AWRPAGSYYEQY
TRBV19,ASTHPPGSAPYGYT
TRBV2,ASRSDSQETQY
TRBV5-4,ASSRAAAYEQY
TRBV7-2,ASSPDRSTGDTQY
TRBV6-6,ASSYGTTPGEQY
TRBV10-3,AITKAPLAGEQF
TRBV7-3,ASSHPLGSGILNTGELF
TRBV6-6,ASSYSGGSNQPQH
TRBV7-8,ASSLGLAGPYEQY
TRBV29-1,SVDEAGGGYEQY
TRBV30,AWSRTGSGGELF
TRBV7-2,ASSFYRVLSDGYT
TRBV7-8,ASSLVGQGRGNGYT
TRBV27,ASSFGRNMNTEAF
TRBV18,ASSRASGVTDTQY
TRBV19,ASSIPGLAGGSSYEQY
TRBV6-6,ATKTTESGVKT
TRBV7-9,ASSPGGVLSGANVLT
TRBV6-6,ASSYQDRGRGDTQY
TRBV5-4,ASSYREEGRAEAF
TRBV27,ASSFRGFTEAF
TRBV18,ASSSYPPSGPTDEQF
TRBV7-2,ASSLGQVKGAF